The entry below describes one T cell receptor beta chain. This record belongs to a study of blood T cell repertoires in COVID-19. Study summary: Samples came from the United States, Italy and Spain, spanning acute and convalescent COVID-19. PBMCs, B-cell-depleted T cells, or T cells were the source of the cDNA or gDNA that made up the material.

This CDR3 has 14 amino acids. The V gene end was trimmed by 1 base and the J gene end by 5 bases; junction bases not matched to a gene: 2. The V gene's germline CDR1 is LGHNA and CDR2 YSLEER. Patients of the Seattle cohort, enrolled during active infection, were followed longitudinally. Methods used by the authors: Estimation of nucleated cell counts relied on the amplification of reference gene primers. Method: immunoSEQ multiplex PCR; TCRdb's copy keeps in-frame clones and lacks some. The V and J calls and the clone size are those of that table, but D and trimming were determined from the DNA. The data show around 260,000 clones, 70% to 90% seen once.

The chain has TRBV4-3 and TRBJ2-1; 7 nucleotides match TRBD1. The receptor comes from a woman aged 55 to 70 with COVID-19, enrolled during active disease. The sample taken for sequencing was peripheral blood. The CDR3 coding sequence is TGCGCCAGCAGCCAAGGTACAGGGGACAATGAGCAGTTCTTC. This translates into CASSQGTGDNEQFF.